This T cell receptor (beta chain) appears in the sequencing data of a study of response to subunit inactivated influenza vaccine (dated 2018 in TCRdb). With respect to the entire study: Deep quantitative T cell receptor repertoire profiling was used in the study to track responses to a trivalent subunit inactivated influenza vaccine.

In this sample, this clonotype turned up a few times. Its antigen is unknown. Per-nucleotide qualities are absent, and no much larger clonotype sits a single base away. The full study reports these points: The authors proposed that each seasonal influenza vaccination may bring in only a limited number of new T cells.

The library was built by means of RT-PCR. Instrument used: Illumina HiSeq 2500. Using fastp at Q25 and MiXCR, TCRdb reprocessed the public reads and kept productive beta chains. Entries are consolidated by CDR3 protein sequence, retaining the most common genes and DNA. The sample table lists about half a million distinct CDR3 sequences, approximately 24% of them with a count of one. The ten largest clones take up under 2.5% of the sample. CDR1 SGHVS and CDR2 FNYEAQ were looked up in the germline V gene. The CDR3 starts with the cysteine, ends with the phenylalanine, and has 16 residues. Just CDR3 DNA is preserved here, 48 bases in frame from base 1. The junction carries 13 bases between V and J, which are trimmed by 4 bases and 0 bases respectively.

Rearrangement joined TRBV7-6 to TRBJ2-1, and perhaps TRBD2 as D gene, on 5 matching bases. The receptor was derived from a man over 45 who received an inactivated influenza vaccine. Donor details come from another sample of the same person, matched by shared clones. Sequencing used CD4+ T cells sorted from PBMCs, obtained 5 days after vaccination. The DNA is TGTGCCAGCAGCTCAGGAGCGGCGAGCTCCTACAATGAGCAGTTCTTC. The translation is CASSSGAASSYNEQFF.